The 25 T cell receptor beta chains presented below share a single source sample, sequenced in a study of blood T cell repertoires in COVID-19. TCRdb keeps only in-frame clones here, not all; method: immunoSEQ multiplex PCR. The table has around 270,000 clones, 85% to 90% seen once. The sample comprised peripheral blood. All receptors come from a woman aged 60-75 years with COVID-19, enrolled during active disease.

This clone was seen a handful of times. The CDR3 DNA is TGTGCCAGCAGCGTGACAGGGGAAGGCGGCTACACCTTC. This codes for CASSVTGEGGYTF. The rearrangement links TRBV5-5 to TRBJ1-2, with 8 bases aligning to TRBD1. The germline V gene encodes CDR1 SGHKS and CDR2 YYEKEE (reference sequence). J gave up 8 bases and V 4 bases, and 7 bases lay outside the gene matches. The CDR3 loop spans 13 amino acids.

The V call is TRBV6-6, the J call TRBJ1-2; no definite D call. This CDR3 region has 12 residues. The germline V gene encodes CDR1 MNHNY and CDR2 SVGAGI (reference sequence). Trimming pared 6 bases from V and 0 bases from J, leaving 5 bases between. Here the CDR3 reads CASRESNYGYTF. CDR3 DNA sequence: TGTGCCAGCAGAGAGTCTAACTATGGCTACACCTTC.

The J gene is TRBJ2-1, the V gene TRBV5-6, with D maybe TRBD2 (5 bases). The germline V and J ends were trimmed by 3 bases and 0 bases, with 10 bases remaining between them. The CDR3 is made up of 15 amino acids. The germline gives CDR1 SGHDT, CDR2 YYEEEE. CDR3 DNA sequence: TGTGCCAGCAGCTGGCTAGCCGGCTCCTACAATGAGCAGTTCTTC. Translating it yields CASSWLAGSYNEQFF.

The CDR3 is CASSRGHDNTGELFF. CDR3 sequence (DNA): TGTGCCAGCAGTAGGGGACATGATAACACCGGGGAGCTGTTTTTT. The chain uses TRBV6-5 and TRBJ2-2; weak D call: TRBD1 (6 bases). Per germline, CDR1 MNHEY and CDR2 SVGAGI. CDR3 size: 15 residues. With 5 bases removed from V and 2 bases from J, the gap between germline ends came to 12 bases.

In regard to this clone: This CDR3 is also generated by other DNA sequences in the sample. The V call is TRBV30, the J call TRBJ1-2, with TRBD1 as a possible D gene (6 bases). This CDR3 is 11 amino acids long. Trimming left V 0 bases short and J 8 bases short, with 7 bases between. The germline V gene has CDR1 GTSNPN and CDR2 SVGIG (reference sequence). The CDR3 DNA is TGTGCCTGGAGTGTAGGGGGAGGCTACACCTTC. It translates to CAWSVGGGYTF.

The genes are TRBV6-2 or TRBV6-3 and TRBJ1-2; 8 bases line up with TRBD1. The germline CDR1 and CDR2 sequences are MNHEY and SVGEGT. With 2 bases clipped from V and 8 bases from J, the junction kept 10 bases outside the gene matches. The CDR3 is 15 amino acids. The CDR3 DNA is TGTGCCAGCAGTTACACCGAGACAGGGGTAAGCGGCTACACCTTC. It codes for CASSYTETGVSGYTF.

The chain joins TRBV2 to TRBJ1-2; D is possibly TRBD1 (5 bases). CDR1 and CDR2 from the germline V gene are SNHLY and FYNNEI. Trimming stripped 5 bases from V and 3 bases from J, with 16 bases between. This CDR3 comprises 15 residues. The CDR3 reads CASSSQGGPYYGYTF. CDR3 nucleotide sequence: TGTGCCAGCAGTTCTCAGGGAGGCCCATACTATGGCTACACCTTC. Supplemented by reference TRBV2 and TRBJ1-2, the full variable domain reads EPEVTQTPSHQVTQMGQEVILRCVPISNHLYFYWYRQILGQKVEFLVSFYNNEISEKSEIFDDQFSVERPDGSNFTLKIRSTKLEDSAMYFCASSSQGGPYYGYTFGSGTRLTVV.

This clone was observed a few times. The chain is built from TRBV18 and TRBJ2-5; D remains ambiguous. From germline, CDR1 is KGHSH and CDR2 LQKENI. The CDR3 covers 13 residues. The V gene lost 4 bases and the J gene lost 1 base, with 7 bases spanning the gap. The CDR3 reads CASSRVAQETQYF. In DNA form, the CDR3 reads TGTGCCAGCTCACGAGTTGCCCAAGAGACCCAGTACTTC.

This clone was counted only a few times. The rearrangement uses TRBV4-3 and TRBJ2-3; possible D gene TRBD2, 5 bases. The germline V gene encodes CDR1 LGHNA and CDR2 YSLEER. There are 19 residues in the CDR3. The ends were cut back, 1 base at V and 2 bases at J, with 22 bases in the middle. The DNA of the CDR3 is TGCGCCAGCAGCCAAGTTATCCCCGGACTGCGACTCTTCACAGATACGCAGTATTTT. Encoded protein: CASSQVIPGLRLFTDTQYF.

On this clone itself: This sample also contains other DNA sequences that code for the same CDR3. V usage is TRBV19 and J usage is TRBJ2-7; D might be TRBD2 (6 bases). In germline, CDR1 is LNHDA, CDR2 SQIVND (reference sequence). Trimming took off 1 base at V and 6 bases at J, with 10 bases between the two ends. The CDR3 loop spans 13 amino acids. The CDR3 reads CASSIVPGGEQYF. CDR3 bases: TGTGCCAGTAGTATAGTCCCCGGGGGCGAGCAGTACTTC.

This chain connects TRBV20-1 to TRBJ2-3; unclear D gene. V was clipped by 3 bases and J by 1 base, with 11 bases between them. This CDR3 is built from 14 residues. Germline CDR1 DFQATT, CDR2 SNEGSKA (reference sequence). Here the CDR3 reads CSASTVAGTDTQYF. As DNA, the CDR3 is TGCAGTGCTAGTACGGTAGCCGGCACAGATACGCAGTATTTT.

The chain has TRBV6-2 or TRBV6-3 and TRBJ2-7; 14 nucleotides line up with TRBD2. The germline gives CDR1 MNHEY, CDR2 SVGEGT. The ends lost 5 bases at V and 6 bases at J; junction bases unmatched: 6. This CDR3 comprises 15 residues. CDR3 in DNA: TGTGCCAGCAGTACCGGACTAGCGGGAGGCAGCGAGCAGTACTTC. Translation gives CASSTGLAGGSEQYF.

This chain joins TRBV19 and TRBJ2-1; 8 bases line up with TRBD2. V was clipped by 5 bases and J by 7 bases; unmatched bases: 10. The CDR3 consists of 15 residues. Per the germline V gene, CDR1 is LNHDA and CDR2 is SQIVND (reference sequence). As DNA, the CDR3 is TGTGCCAGTAGTCCCGCGGGACTAGTTTATAATGAGCAGTTCTTC. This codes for CASSPAGLVYNEQFF.

CDR3 DNA sequence: TGTGCCAGCAGTTTCTCCCAGTATCGCCGAGCTTTCTTT. It is translated as CASSFSQYRRAFF. The gene calls are TRBV12-3 or TRBV12-4 and TRBJ1-1, with D unresolved. V was pared by 3 bases and J by 10 bases, with 15 bases between. The CDR3 extends over 13 amino acids.

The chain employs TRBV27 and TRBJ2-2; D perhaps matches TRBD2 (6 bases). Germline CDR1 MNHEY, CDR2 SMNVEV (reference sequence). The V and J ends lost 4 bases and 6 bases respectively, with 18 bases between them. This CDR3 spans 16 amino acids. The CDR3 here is CASSSPWRASAGELFF. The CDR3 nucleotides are TGTGCCAGCAGTTCCCCGTGGAGGGCGAGTGCCGGGGAGCTGTTTTTT.

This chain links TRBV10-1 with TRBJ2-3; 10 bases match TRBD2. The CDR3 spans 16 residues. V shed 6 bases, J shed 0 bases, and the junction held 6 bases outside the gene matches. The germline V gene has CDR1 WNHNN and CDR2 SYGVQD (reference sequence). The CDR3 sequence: CASSALAGASTDTQYF. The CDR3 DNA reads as TGCGCCAGCAGCGCTCTAGCGGGAGCTAGCACAGATACGCAGTATTTT.

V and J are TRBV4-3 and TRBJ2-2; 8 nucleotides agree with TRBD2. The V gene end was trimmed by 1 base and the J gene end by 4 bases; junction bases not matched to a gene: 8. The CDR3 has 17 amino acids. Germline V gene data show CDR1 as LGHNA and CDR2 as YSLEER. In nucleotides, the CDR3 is TGCGCCAGCAGCCAAGGGCACGGGAGGGTTGGCACCGGGGAGCTGTTTTTT. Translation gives CASSQGHGRVGTGELFF.

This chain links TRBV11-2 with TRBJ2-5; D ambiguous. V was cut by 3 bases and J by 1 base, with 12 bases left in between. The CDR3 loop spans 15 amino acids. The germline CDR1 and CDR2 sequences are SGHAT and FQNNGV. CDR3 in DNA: TGTGCCAGCAGCTTCGCCCCGAGTGGCCAAGAGACCCAGTACTTC. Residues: CASSFAPSGQETQYF.

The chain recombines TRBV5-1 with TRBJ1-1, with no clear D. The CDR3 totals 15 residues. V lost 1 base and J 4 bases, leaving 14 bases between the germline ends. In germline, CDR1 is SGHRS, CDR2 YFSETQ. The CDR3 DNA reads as TGCGCCAGCAGCTTGTATGCCTCCCGGGGCACTGAAGCTTTCTTT. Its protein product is CASSLYASRGTEAFF.

CDR3 sequence (DNA): TGTGCCAGCAGCCAAGGCCGGGGACAGGGTCGTGTTGTGAATTCACCCCTCCACTTT. This gives the protein CASSQGRGQGRVVNSPLHF. V is TRBV3-1 (or the pseudogene TRBV3-2) and J is TRBJ1-6; 9 bases match TRBD1. The CDR3 runs to 19 residues. V trimming: 1 base; J trimming: 7 bases; junction bases outside the gene matches: 14. Germline lookup yields CDR1 LGHDT and CDR2 YNNKEL (reference sequence).

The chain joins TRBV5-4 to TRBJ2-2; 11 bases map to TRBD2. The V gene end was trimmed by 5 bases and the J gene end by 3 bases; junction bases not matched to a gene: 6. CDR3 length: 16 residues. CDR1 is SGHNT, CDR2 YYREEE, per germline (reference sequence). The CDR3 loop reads CASSPSGRYYTGELFF. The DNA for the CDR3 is TGTGCCAGCAGTCCTAGCGGGAGGTACTACACCGGGGAGCTGTTTTTT.

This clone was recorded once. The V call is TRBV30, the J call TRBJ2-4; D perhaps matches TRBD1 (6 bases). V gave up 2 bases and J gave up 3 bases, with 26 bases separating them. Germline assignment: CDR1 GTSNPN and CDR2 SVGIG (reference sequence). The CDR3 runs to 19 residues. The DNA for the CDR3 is TGTGCCTGGAGTAACAAGGAGCTCTACAGGGCTAGTGTCAAAAACATTCAGTACTTC. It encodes CAWSNKELYRASVKNIQYF.

The chain's CDR3 is CASSIRVGDTEAFF. For the CDR3, the DNA is TGTGCCAGTAGTATAAGGGTAGGGGACACTGAAGCTTTCTTT. The chain recombines TRBV19 with TRBJ1-1; D is possibly TRBD1 (5 bases). V lost 2 bases and J 3 bases, leaving 10 bases between the germline ends. The CDR3 loop spans 14 amino acids. Germline V gives CDR1 LNHDA, CDR2 SQIVND (reference sequence). Supplemented by reference TRBV19 and TRBJ1-1, the full variable domain reads DGGITQSPKYLFRKEGQNVTLSCEQNLNHDAMYWYRQDPGQGLRLIYYSQIVNDFQKGDIAEGYSVSREKKESFPLTVTSAQKNPTAFYLCASSIRVGDTEAFFGQGTRLTVV.

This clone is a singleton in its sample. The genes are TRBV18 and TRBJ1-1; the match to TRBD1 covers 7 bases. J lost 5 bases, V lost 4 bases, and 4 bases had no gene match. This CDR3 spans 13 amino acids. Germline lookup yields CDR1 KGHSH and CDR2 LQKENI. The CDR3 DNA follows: TGTGCCAGCTCACTGACAGGGAAGACTGAAGCTTTCTTT. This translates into CASSLTGKTEAFF.

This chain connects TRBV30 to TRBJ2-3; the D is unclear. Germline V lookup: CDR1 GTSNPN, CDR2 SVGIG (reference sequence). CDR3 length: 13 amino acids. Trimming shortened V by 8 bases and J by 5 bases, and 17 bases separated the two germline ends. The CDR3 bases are TGTGCCCTATCCACTAAGCGCCGAGATACGCAGTATTTT. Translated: CALSTKRRDTQYF.